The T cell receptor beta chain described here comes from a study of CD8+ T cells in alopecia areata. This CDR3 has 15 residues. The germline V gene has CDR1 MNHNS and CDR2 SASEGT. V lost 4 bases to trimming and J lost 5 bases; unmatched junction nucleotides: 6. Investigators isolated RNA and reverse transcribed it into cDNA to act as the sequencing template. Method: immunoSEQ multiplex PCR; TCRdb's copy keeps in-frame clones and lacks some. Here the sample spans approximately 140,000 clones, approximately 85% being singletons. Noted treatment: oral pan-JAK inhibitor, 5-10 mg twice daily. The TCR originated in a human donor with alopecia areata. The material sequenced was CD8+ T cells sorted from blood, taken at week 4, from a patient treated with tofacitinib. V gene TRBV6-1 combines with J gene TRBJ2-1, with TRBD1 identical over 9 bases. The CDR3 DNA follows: TGTGCCAGCAGTGGACCGGGACAGGGACACAATGAGCAGTTCTTC. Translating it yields CASSGPGQGHNEQFF.